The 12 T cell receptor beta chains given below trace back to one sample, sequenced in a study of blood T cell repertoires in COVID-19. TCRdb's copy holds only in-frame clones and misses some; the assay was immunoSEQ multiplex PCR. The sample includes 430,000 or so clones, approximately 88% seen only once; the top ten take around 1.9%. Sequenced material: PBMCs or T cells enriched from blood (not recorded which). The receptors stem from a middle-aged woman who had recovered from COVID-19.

CDR3 in DNA: TGCGCCAGCAGCCAAGCCCCGGGACAGGGGGCAACTAATGAAAAACTGTTTTTT. Translation: CASSQAPGQGATNEKLFF. This chain joins TRBV4-3 and TRBJ1-4; TRBD1 aligns across 11 bases. Germline V gene lookup returns CDR1 LGHNA and CDR2 YSLEER. The CDR3 has 18 amino acids. V shed 1 base, J shed 0 bases, and the junction held 4 bases outside the gene matches.

The chain's CDR3 is CATSDLPGLAGAALGTQYF. DNA for the CDR3: TGTGCCACCAGTGATTTGCCGGGACTAGCGGGAGCCGCCTTGGGTACGCAGTATTTT. The chain is built from TRBV24-1 and TRBJ2-3, with 14 positions matching TRBD2. The V and J ends lost 0 bases and 8 bases, in that order; junction bases with no gene match: 12. From germline, CDR1 is KGHDR and CDR2 SFDVKD. CDR3 size: 19 residues.

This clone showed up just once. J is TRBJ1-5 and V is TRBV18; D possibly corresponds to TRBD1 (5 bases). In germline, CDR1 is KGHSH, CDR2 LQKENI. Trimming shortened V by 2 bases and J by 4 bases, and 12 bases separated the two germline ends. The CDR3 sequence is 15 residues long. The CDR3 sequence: CASSPSSRVNQPQHF. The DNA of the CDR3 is TGTGCCAGCTCACCATCGTCCAGGGTGAATCAGCCCCAGCATTTT.

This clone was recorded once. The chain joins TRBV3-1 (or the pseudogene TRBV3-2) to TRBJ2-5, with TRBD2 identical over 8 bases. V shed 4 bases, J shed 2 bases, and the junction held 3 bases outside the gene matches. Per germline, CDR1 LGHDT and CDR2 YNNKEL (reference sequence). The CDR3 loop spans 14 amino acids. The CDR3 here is CASSRGTRQETQYF. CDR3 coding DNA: TGTGCCAGCAGCCGCGGGACTAGACAAGAGACCCAGTACTTC.

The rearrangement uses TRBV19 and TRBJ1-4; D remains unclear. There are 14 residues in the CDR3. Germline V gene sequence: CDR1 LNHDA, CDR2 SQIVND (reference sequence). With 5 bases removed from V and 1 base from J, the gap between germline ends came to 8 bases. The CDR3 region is CASSLQITNEKLFF. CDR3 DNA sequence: TGTGCCAGTAGTCTGCAGATAACTAATGAAAAACTGTTTTTT. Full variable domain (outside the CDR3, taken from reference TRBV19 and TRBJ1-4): DGGITQSPKYLFRKEGQNVTLSCEQNLNHDAMYWYRQDPGQGLRLIYYSQIVNDFQKGDIAEGYSVSREKKESFPLTVTSAQKNPTAFYLCASSLQITNEKLFFGSGTQLSVL.

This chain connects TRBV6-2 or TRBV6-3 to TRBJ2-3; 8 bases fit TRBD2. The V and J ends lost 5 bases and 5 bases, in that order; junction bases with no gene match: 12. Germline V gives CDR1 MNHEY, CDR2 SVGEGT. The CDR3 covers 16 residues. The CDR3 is CASSPLGGRNGDTQYF. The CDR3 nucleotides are TGTGCCAGCAGTCCCCTCGGCGGGAGGAATGGAGATACGCAGTATTTT.

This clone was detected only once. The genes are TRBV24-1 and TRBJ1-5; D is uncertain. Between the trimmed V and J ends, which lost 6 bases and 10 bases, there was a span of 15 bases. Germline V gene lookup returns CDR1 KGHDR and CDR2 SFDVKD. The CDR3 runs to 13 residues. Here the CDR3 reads CATSSGTFRPQHF. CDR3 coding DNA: TGTGCCACCAGTTCGGGAACATTTAGACCCCAGCATTTT.

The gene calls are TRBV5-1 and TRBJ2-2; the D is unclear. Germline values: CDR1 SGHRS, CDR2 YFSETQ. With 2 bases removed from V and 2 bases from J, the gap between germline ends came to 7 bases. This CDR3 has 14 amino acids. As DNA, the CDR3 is TGCGCCAGCAGCTTTGAGCCCAACACCGGGGAGCTGTTTTTT. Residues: CASSFEPNTGELFF. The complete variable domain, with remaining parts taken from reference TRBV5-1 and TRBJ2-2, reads KAGVTQTPRYLIKTRGQQVTLSCSPISGHRSVSWYQQTPGQGLQFLFEYFSETQRNKGNFPGRFSGRQFSNSRSEMNVSTLELGDSALYLCASSFEPNTGELFFGEGSRLTVL.

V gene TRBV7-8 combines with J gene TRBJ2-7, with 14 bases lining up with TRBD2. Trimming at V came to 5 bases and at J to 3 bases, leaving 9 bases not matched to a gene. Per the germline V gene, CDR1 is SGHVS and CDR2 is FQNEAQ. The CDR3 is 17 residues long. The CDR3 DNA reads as TGTGCCAGCAGCCGAGGGGGACTAGCGGGAGATATCTACGAGCAGTACTTC. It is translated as CASSRGGLAGDIYEQYF.

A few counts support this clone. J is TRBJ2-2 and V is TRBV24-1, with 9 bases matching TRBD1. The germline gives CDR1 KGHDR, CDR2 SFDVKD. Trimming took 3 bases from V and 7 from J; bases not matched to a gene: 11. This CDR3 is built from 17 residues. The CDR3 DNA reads TGTGCCACCAGTGATCGATCCGGGACAGGGTTTGTCGGGGAGCTGTTTTTT. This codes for CATSDRSGTGFVGELFF.

The CDR3 DNA follows: TGTGCCAGCAGCCAACTCTGGGGGCGGGGGGCCTACAATGAGCAGTTCTTC. As protein: CASSQLWGRGAYNEQFF. The gene calls are TRBV14 and TRBJ2-1; 8 nucleotides agree with TRBD2. Per germline, CDR1 SGHDN and CDR2 FVKESK. CDR3 length: 17 residues. V shed 2 bases and J 2 bases; nucleotides not matched to a gene: 8.

Here the CDR3 DNA reads TGCGCCAGCAGCCACGACCCAGGGGACGAGCAGTACTTC. As protein: CASSHDPGDEQYF. V is TRBV4-1 and J is TRBJ2-7; perhaps TRBD1 as D (6 bases). The CDR3 runs to 13 residues. Trimming left V 3 bases short and J 5 bases short, with 11 bases between. Germline V CDR1 and CDR2: MGHRA, YSYEKL.